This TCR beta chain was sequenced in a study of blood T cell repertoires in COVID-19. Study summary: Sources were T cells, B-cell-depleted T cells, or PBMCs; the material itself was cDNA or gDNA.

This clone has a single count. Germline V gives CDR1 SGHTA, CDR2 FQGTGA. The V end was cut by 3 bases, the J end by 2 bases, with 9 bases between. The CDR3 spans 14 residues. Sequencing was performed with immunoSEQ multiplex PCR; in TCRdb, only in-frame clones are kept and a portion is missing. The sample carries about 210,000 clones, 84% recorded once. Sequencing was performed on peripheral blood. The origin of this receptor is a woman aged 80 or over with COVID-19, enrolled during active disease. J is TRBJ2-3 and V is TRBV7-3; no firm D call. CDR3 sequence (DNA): TGTGCCAGCAGCTTGGGCTACCACACAGATACGCAGTATTTT. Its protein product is CASSLGYHTDTQYF.